Listed here is a single TCR beta chain. The data are from a study of blood T cell repertoires in COVID-19. Study information: Collection of acute and convalescent COVID-19 samples took place in the United States, Italy and Spain. PBMCs, B-cell-depleted T cells, or T cells provided the cDNA or gDNA that made up the material.

The germline gives CDR1 SGHTS, CDR2 YDEGEE. Trimming stripped 7 bases from V and 0 bases from J, with 8 bases between. The CDR3 spans 13 residues. Per the original data handling: Reference gene primer amplification in the assay estimated nucleated cell counts. Assay used: immunoSEQ multiplex PCR; TCRdb lists only in-frame clones, some missing. The D gene and trimming were derived from the DNA, and the V and J assignments and clone size from that table. This sample has approximately 97,000 clones, with over 65% found just once. J is TRBJ1-5 and V is TRBV5-8; D may be TRBD1 (5 bases). The material sequenced was peripheral blood. The sequence was collected from a human donor in a cohort sampled during active COVID-19. The CDR3 DNA is TGTGCCAGCGGACAATTTAGCAATCAGCCCCAGCATTTT. Translating gives CASGQFSNQPQHF.